Reported below is one T cell receptor beta chain. This specimen belongs to a study of blood T cell repertoires in COVID-19. The overall study: The samples span acute and convalescent COVID-19 from the United States, Italy and Spain. PBMCs, B-cell-depleted T cells, or T cells provided the cDNA or gDNA that made up the material.

Germline CDR1 and CDR2: SGHAT and FQNNGV. The germline V and J ends were trimmed by 2 bases and 8 bases, with 9 bases remaining between them. The CDR3 covers 12 residues. Per the authors' pipeline: The assay estimated nucleated cells by amplifying reference gene primers. Sequencing used immunoSEQ multiplex PCR; TCRdb keeps in-frame clones, though not all of them. That table gives V, J and clone size, and the DNA gave D and trimming. The sample includes some 110,000 clones, roughly 82% of them seen just once. The receptor comes from a man in his 60s with acute or convalescent COVID-19. Sequenced input: peripheral blood. The J gene is TRBJ1-2, the V gene TRBV11-2; no definite D call. CDR3 DNA: TGTGCCAGCAGCTTATACCATCAGGGCTACACCTTC. Protein product: CASSLYHQGYTF.